The entry below describes one TCR beta chain. This sample was taken from a study of PD-1 blockade in classical Hodgkin lymphoma. Time point here: cycle 4 day 1 (C4D1), after five to seven weeks of nivolumab. Every patient had relapsed following autologous stem cell transplantation, and cohorts differed in brentuximab vedotin exposure. Germline V CDR1 and CDR2: MDHEN, SYDVKM. The CDR3 totals 13 residues. Trimming took off 7 bases at V and 6 bases at J, with 15 bases between the two ends. TCRdb's table, derived via immunoSEQ multiplex PCR, lists solely in-frame clones and lacks some. Among approximately 29,000 clones, almost 85% were seen once, and the ten largest hold less than 20%.

The chain employs TRBV28 and TRBJ1-1, with unresolved D. Sequences were derived from peripheral blood mononuclear cells (PBMCs), sampled before the fourth cycle of nivolumab. This clonotype was sampled from a human donor with classical Hodgkin lymphoma. CDR3: CASTDSSAPEAFF. In nucleotides, the CDR3 is TGTGCCAGCACCGATTCGTCAGCCCCTGAAGCTTTCTTT.